Each of the 30 T cell receptor beta chains below was sequenced from the same sample in a study of early T cells in non-severe SARS-CoV-2 infection. TCRdb re-derived calls from the 5' RACE reads in MiXCR, one entry per CDR3 protein. The sample has around 40,000 distinct CDR3 sequences; under 13% are singletons. The sequencing input was whole blood. These receptors were obtained from an adult who was a healthcare worker with PCR-confirmed SARS-CoV-2 infection or an uninfected control (not recorded which).

The table lists this clonotype with many counts. The genes are TRBV7-2 and TRBJ1-4; D is unclear. The V and J ends lost 6 bases and 3 bases respectively, with 14 bases between them. Germline CDR1 and CDR2: SGHTA and FQGNSA. The CDR3 is made up of 15 amino acids. The CDR3 DNA sequence: TGTGCCAGCAGTCTAACACCGAGTGCTAATGAAAAACTGTTTTTT. Its protein is CASSLTPSANEKLFF.

V gene TRBV6-5 combines with J gene TRBJ2-1; D might be TRBD2 (6 bases). The CDR3 length is 16 residues. Germline values: CDR1 MNHEY, CDR2 SVGAGI. The V end lost 0 bases, the J end lost 7 bases, and 16 bases lay between the germline ends. The CDR3 loop is CASSYSGGYSENEQFF. In DNA form, the CDR3 reads TGTGCCAGCAGTTACTCTGGGGGGTATTCAGAAAATGAGCAGTTCTTC.

This chain connects TRBV4-3 to TRBJ2-4; D might be TRBD2 (7 bases). Per germline, CDR1 LGHNA and CDR2 YSLEER. Trimming shortened V by 0 bases and J by 1 base, and 16 bases separated the two germline ends. The CDR3 sequence is 18 residues long. The CDR3 DNA reads as TGCGCCAGCAGCCAAGAATGGAGGGGGGGGACTGCCAAAAACATTCAGTACTTC. Amino acids: CASSQEWRGGTAKNIQYF.

This clonotype was detected many times. The chain links TRBV7-6 to TRBJ2-1; 8 bases are shared with TRBD1. V shed 0 bases and J 3 bases; nucleotides not matched to a gene: 4. This CDR3 spans 16 amino acids. Per the germline V gene, CDR1 is SGHVS and CDR2 is FNYEAQ. The CDR3 DNA reads TGTGCCAGCAGCTTAGCACCAACAGGGGGCTACAATGAGCAGTTCTTC. Amino acid sequence: CASSLAPTGGYNEQFF.

The rearrangement uses TRBV4-2 and TRBJ2-7; D is perhaps TRBD1 or TRBD2 (6 bases each). Germline V CDR1 and CDR2: LGHNA, YNFKEQ. The CDR3 runs 14 residues. Trimming removed 0 bases from V and 6 bases from J, with 12 bases in between. This chain's CDR3 is CASSQEARGREQYF. The DNA for the CDR3 is TGTGCCAGCAGCCAAGAGGCCCGGGGGCGCGAGCAGTACTTC.

The V and J genes are TRBV7-2 and TRBJ2-5, with 9 bases lining up with TRBD1. V trimming: 4 bases; J trimming: 4 bases; junction bases outside the gene matches: 4. Germline values: CDR1 SGHTA, CDR2 FQGNSA. CDR3 length: 14 amino acids. The CDR3 loop is CASSSRTGVETQYF. The CDR3, as DNA: TGTGCCAGCAGCTCCAGGACAGGGGTAGAGACCCAGTACTTC.

The chain joins TRBV19 to TRBJ2-3, with D uncertain. The ends were cut back, 0 bases at V and 9 bases at J, with 7 bases in the middle. Germline CDR1 reads LNHDA; CDR2 reads SQIVND (reference sequence). The CDR3 covers 12 residues. CDR3 region: CASSIDLGTQYF. The CDR3 bases are TGTGCCAGTAGTATAGATTTGGGAACGCAGTATTTT.

This clonotype was recorded many times. The chain links TRBV30 to TRBJ1-4, with a tentative D call TRBD1 (5 bases). The V gene's germline CDR1 is GTSNPN and CDR2 SVGIG (reference sequence). Trimming shortened V by 2 bases and J by 0 bases, and 13 bases separated the two germline ends. This CDR3 has 16 amino acids. CDR3 sequence (DNA): TGTGCCTGGAGTTCCGCGGGGCAGACAACTAATGAAAAACTGTTTTTT. Its protein is CAWSSAGQTTNEKLFF.

The CDR3, as DNA: TGTGCCAGCAGCGTAGAAGGGGGGCAGCCCCAGCATTTT. This sequence encodes CASSVEGGQPQHF. V usage is TRBV9 and J usage is TRBJ1-5; TRBD1 might be the D (6 bases). The ends were cut back, 0 bases at V and 7 bases at J, with 8 bases in the middle. CDR1 is SGDLS and CDR2 is YYNGEE in the germline V gene. CDR3 size: 13 residues. The entire variable domain, with the rest obtained from reference TRBV9 and TRBJ1-5, is as follows: DSGVTQTPKHLITATGQRVTLRCSPRSGDLSVYWYQQSLDQGLQFLIQYYNGEERAKGNILERFSAQQFPDLHSELNLSSLELGDSALYFCASSVEGGQPQHFGDGTRLSIL.

This clonotype has at least ten counts. The chain is built from TRBV5-1 and TRBJ1-1; 11 bases align to TRBD1. Trimming took 3 bases from V and 4 from J; bases not matched to a gene: 5. The CDR3 runs 15 residues. The germline gives CDR1 SGHRS, CDR2 YFSETQ. CDR3 amino acids: CASSSLGQGVTEAFF. CDR3 bases: TGCGCCAGCAGCTCCCTGGGACAGGGGGTCACTGAAGCTTTCTTT.

This clonotype came up many times. One end of the junction is discordant with germline, which a read error may explain. This chain connects TRBV7-2 to TRBJ2-7; TRBD2 aligns across 10 bases. The length of the CDR3 is 13 residues. Per germline, CDR1 SGHTA and CDR2 FQGNSA. The CDR3 nucleotides are TGTGCCAGCAGCTTAGGGCTAGCGGGGGATACCTTCTTC. Its protein product is CASSLGLAGDTFF.

This clonotype has at least ten counts. V and J are TRBV7-6 and TRBJ2-7; 8 bases align to TRBD1. V shed 1 base and J 2 bases; nucleotides not matched to a gene: 13. Germline loops: CDR1 SGHVS, CDR2 FNYEAQ. This CDR3 contains 18 residues. CDR3 residues: CASSLEGPQGAPTYEQYF. As DNA, the CDR3 is TGTGCCAGCAGCTTAGAGGGCCCTCAGGGGGCTCCGACCTACGAGCAGTACTTC.

This clonotype was seen many times. The chain uses TRBV12-3 or TRBV12-4 and TRBJ2-5; D possibly matches TRBD1 or TRBD2 (6 bases each). Trimming shortened V by 3 bases and J by 5 bases, and 16 bases separated the two germline ends. The CDR3 sequence is 15 residues long. CDR3 DNA: TGTGCCAGCAGTTTCGGGCAGGGGAGGATGGAGACCCAGTACTTC. Residues: CASSFGQGRMETQYF.

On this clonotype itself: One base away lies a much larger clone, so this may be a sequencing read error. V usage is TRBV7-2 and J usage is TRBJ2-2; possible D gene TRBD1, 6 bases. The CDR3 covers 17 residues. Germline CDR1 and CDR2: SGHTA and FQGNSA. V was clipped by 5 bases and J by 7 bases, with 23 bases between them. CDR3 protein: CASSLFSRGAMVGELFF. CDR3 in DNA: TGTGCCAGCAGCCTATTTAGCAGGGGCGCTATGGTCGGGGAGCTGTTTTTT. Based on the CDR3 plus reference TRBV7-2 and TRBJ2-2, the full variable domain is GAGVSQSPSNKVTEKGKDVELRCDPISGHTALYWYRQSLGQGLEFLIYFQGNSAPDKSGLPSDRFSAERTGGSVSTLTIQRTQQEDSAVYLCASSLFSRGAMVGELFFGEGSRLTVL.

This clonotype was recorded at least ten times. The chain couples TRBV7-2 to TRBJ2-1; D not certain. This CDR3 is built from 13 residues. The V end lost 0 bases, the J end lost 15 bases, and 15 bases lay between the germline ends. Germline CDR1 and CDR2: SGHTA and FQGNSA. This CDR3 reads CASSLAVSLNRFF. CDR3 DNA sequence: TGTGCCAGCAGCTTAGCGGTCAGTCTAAACCGGTTCTTC.

This clonotype was seen at least ten times. The rearrangement joins TRBV10-3 to TRBJ1-2; D possibly corresponds to TRBD1 (6 bases). The V gene's germline CDR1 is ENHRY and CDR2 SYGVKD. Trimming stripped 10 bases from V and 8 bases from J, with 20 bases between. The CDR3 loop spans 13 amino acids. In nucleotides, the CDR3 is TGTGCCACCCAGTCGAAGGGGGGCGAGGGCTACACCTTC. Its translation is CATQSKGGEGYTF.

This clonotype was detected ten times or more. V usage is TRBV30 and J usage is TRBJ1-1, with a weak D call TRBD1 (6 bases). Trimming stripped 1 base from V and 3 bases from J, with 6 bases between. The CDR3 has 12 residues. Germline CDR1 and CDR2: GTSNPN and SVGIG (reference sequence). CDR3 residues: CAWSAGDTEAFF. The CDR3 DNA sequence: TGTGCCTGGAGTGCAGGGGACACTGAAGCTTTCTTT.

This clonotype occurred many times. J is TRBJ1-5 and V is TRBV5-8, with TRBD1 matching over 7 bases. The CDR3 covers 15 residues. Germline lookup yields CDR1 SGHTS and CDR2 YDEGEE. Trimming removed 6 bases from V and 0 bases from J; junction bases left unmatched: 6. CDR3 in DNA: TGTGCCAGCACCGCCGGGACAGATAGCAATCAGCCCCAGCATTTT. Translating gives CASTAGTDSNQPQHF.

This clonotype has a count of ten or more. The chain is built from TRBV30 and TRBJ2-1; perhaps D is TRBD1 or TRBD2 (6 bases each). Trimming took off 3 bases at V and 9 bases at J, with 18 bases between the two ends. Germline values: CDR1 GTSNPN, CDR2 SVGIG (reference sequence). The CDR3 has 14 residues. This chain's CDR3 is CAWRRTATGGEQFF. The CDR3 region has the DNA TGTGCCTGGAGGCGGACAGCCACCGGGGGTGAGCAGTTCTTC. The whole variable domain, remainder taken from reference TRBV30 and TRBJ2-1, is SQTIHQWPATLVQPVGSPLSLECTVEGTSNPNLYWYRQAAGRGLQLLFYSVGIGQISSEVPQNLSASRPQDRQFILSSKKLLLSDSGFYLCAWRRTATGGEQFFGPGTRLTVL.

V usage is TRBV9 and J usage is TRBJ2-2; either TRBD1 or TRBD2 may fit D (5 bases each). V lost 10 bases and J 2 bases, leaving 15 bases between the germline ends. Germline V gene lookup returns CDR1 SGDLS and CDR2 YYNGEE. The CDR3 has 14 residues. The chain's CDR3 is CASTGTLNTGELFF. The CDR3 bases are TGTGCCTCTACCGGGACGCTCAACACCGGGGAGCTGTTTTTT.

This clonotype was picked up many times. V is TRBV12-3 or TRBV12-4 and J is TRBJ1-2, with D possibly matching TRBD1 (6 bases). V was clipped by 7 bases and J by 2 bases, with 20 bases between them. There are 16 residues in the CDR3. CDR3 sequence: CASILLQGFGNYGYTF. The DNA for the CDR3 is TGTGCCAGCATTCTCCTTCAGGGGTTCGGAAACTATGGCTACACCTTC.

The genes are TRBV13 and TRBJ2-3, with D hard to call. Trimming took off 2 bases at V and 5 bases at J, with 2 bases between the two ends. In germline, CDR1 is PRHDT, CDR2 FYEKMQ (reference sequence). CDR3 size: 11 residues. The CDR3 spells CASSLIDTQYF. The CDR3 DNA is TGTGCCAGCAGCTTAATAGATACGCAGTATTTT.

Ten or more counts support this clonotype. The V gene is TRBV6-2 or TRBV6-3, the J gene TRBJ2-2; 7 bases fit TRBD1. Germline V CDR1 and CDR2: MNHEY, SVGEGT. This CDR3 comprises 16 residues. V was clipped by 6 bases and J by 1 base; unmatched bases: 8. The CDR3 reads CASSYTGVGNTGELFF. CDR3 DNA: TGTGCCAGCAGCTACACAGGGGTGGGGAACACCGGGGAGCTGTTTTTT.

The genes are TRBV19 and TRBJ2-3, with 9 bases aligning to TRBD2. Germline CDR1 reads LNHDA; CDR2 reads SQIVND (reference sequence). This CDR3 comprises 14 residues. The junction had 4 bases not matched to a gene; V was cut back by 5 bases and J by 4 bases. CDR3 coding DNA: TGTGCCAGTAGTGCGCGGGGGGGTGCAGATACGCAGTATTTT. It yields the protein CASSARGGADTQYF. Drawing the rest from reference TRBV19 and TRBJ2-3, the complete variable domain is DGGITQSPKYLFRKEGQNVTLSCEQNLNHDAMYWYRQDPGQGLRLIYYSQIVNDFQKGDIAEGYSVSREKKESFPLTVTSAQKNPTAFYLCASSARGGADTQYFGPGTRLTVL.

This chain uses TRBV7-9 with TRBJ2-4; 8 bases agree with TRBD1. The germline V gene encodes CDR1 SEHNR and CDR2 FQNEAQ (reference sequence). The ends lost 5 bases at V and 1 base at J; junction bases unmatched: 13. The CDR3 sequence is 18 residues long. This chain's CDR3 is CASSPPPGQGGAKNIQYF. Here the CDR3 DNA reads TGTGCCAGCAGCCCCCCCCCCGGACAGGGTGGGGCCAAAAACATTCAGTACTTC.

The rearrangement links TRBV29-1 to TRBJ1-5; possibly TRBD1 for D (5 bases). Trimming removed 2 bases at V and 6 bases at J, with 17 bases between. Per the germline V gene, CDR1 is SQVTM and CDR2 is ANQGSEA. CDR3 length: 15 amino acids. CDR3 in DNA: TGCAGCGTTGAAAAGGGGAGAGGCTCTGGTCAGCCCCAGCATTTT. Its protein is CSVEKGRGSGQPQHF. The entire variable domain, with the rest obtained from reference TRBV29-1 and TRBJ1-5, is as follows: SAVISQKPSRDICQRGTSLTIQCQVDSQVTMMFWYRQQPGQSLTLIATANQGSEATYESGFVIDKFPISRPNLTFSTLTVSNMSPEDSSIYLCSVEKGRGSGQPQHFGDGTRLSIL.

This clonotype turned up a few times. The chain recombines TRBV7-3 with TRBJ1-5; D not resolved. This CDR3 spans 13 amino acids. Germline loops: CDR1 SGHTA, CDR2 FQGTGA. V dropped 3 bases and J dropped 4 bases, with 7 bases sitting between them. The CDR3 protein is CASSLEKNQPQHF. CDR3 coding DNA: TGTGCCAGCAGCTTGGAGAAGAATCAGCCCCAGCATTTT. The entire variable domain, with the rest obtained from reference TRBV7-3 and TRBJ1-5, is as follows: GAGVSQTPSNKVTEKGKYVELRCDPISGHTALYWYRQSLGQGPEFLIYFQGTGAADDSGLPNDRFFAVRPEGSVSTLKIQRTERGDSAVYLCASSLEKNQPQHFGDGTRLSIL.

The genes are TRBV7-9 and TRBJ1-5, with 9 bases aligning to TRBD1. In germline, CDR1 is SEHNR, CDR2 FQNEAQ (reference sequence). The CDR3 runs to 15 residues. V was clipped by 4 bases and J by 0 bases; unmatched bases: 1. As DNA, the CDR3 is TGTGCCAGCAGCTCGGGACAGGGTAGCAATCAGCCCCAGCATTTT. It specifies CASSSGQGSNQPQHF.

This clonotype was detected many times. The J gene is TRBJ2-5, the V gene TRBV4-2; 7 positions agree with TRBD1. This CDR3 is 16 amino acids long. Germline V gene lookup returns CDR1 LGHNA and CDR2 YNFKEQ. V trimming: 1 base; J trimming: 3 bases; junction bases outside the gene matches: 8. The CDR3 DNA reads TGTGCCAGCAGCCAAGGGTTCGGGACAGAAAAAGAGACCCAGTACTTC. Translation gives CASSQGFGTEKETQYF.

This clonotype appeared many times. This rearrangement joins TRBV7-3 to TRBJ2-5, with D perhaps TRBD1 (5 bases). Trimming left V 2 bases short and J 4 bases short, with 8 bases between. Germline CDR1 and CDR2: SGHTA and FQGTGA. This CDR3 is built from 13 residues. CDR3 sequence (DNA): TGTGCCAGCAGCTTAGGACATAGAGAGACCCAGTACTTC. It codes for CASSLGHRETQYF.